This TCR beta chain is drawn from a study of T cell responses to AZD1222 COVID-19 vaccine. Turning to the study itself: Both about-4-week and about-12-week second-dose recipients were combined.

Sequencing was performed with immunoSEQ multiplex PCR; in TCRdb, only in-frame clones are kept and a portion is missing. The table has under 150,000 clones, 90% to 95% seen once. The germline V gene has CDR1 SGHDT and CDR2 YYEEEE. V shed 0 bases and J 4 bases; nucleotides not matched to a gene: 7. This CDR3 spans 16 amino acids. The source material was peripheral blood, sampled on day 0 of AZD1222 vaccination. The TCR sequence derives from an adult in good health. The chain combines TRBV5-6 with TRBJ2-1; TRBD2 agrees at 7 bases. CDR3 sequence (DNA): TGTGCCAGCAGCTTGGACGCGGGAGTAATGTACAATGAGCAGTTCTTC. It yields the protein CASSLDAGVMYNEQFF. Supplemented by reference TRBV5-6 and TRBJ2-1, the full variable domain reads DAGVTQSPTHLIKTRGQQVTLRCSPKSGHDTVSWYQQALGQGPQFIFQYYEEEERQRGNFPDRFSGHQFPNYSSELNVNALLLGDSALYLCASSLDAGVMYNEQFFGPGTRLTVL.